Listed below are T cell receptor beta chains from one sample, sequenced in a study of blood T cells in healthy people across ages. TCRdb re-derived calls from the 5' RACE reads in MiXCR, one entry per CDR3 protein. The data hold 1.5 million to 2 million distinct CDR3 sequences, with 49% observed a single time. What was sequenced was blood. The receptors were gathered from a woman aged 40 to 49 in good health. Both conserved end residues are part of each CDR3. The D gene is left open where the match is weak. Size values are once, few and many counts, or a class for expanded clones, and some rows have none.

clone_size j_call d_call v_call cdr3_nt cdr3_aa
- TRBJ2-7 TRBD2 TRBV7-2 TGTGCCAGCAGCTTCCCCCGGGGGGGCATTTCCAACGAGCAGTACTTC CASSFPRGGISNEQYF
- TRBJ2-1 - TRBV6-1 TGTGCCAGCAGGCCAAACAGTTTTCATGAGCAGTTCTTC CASRPNSFHEQFF
- TRBJ2-5 - TRBV6-6 TGTGCCAGCAGTTCCCCGGGGGCAGATGAGACCCAGTACTTC CASSSPGADETQYF
- TRBJ1-1 - TRBV3-1 TGTGCCAGCAGCCGCATGGGTGACACTGAAGCTTTCTTT CASSRMGDTEAFF
- TRBJ1-2 TRBD1 TRBV7-2 TGTGCCAGCAGCGAAAACAGGGGGGCATATGGCTACACCTTC CASSENRGAYGYTF
- TRBJ2-5 - TRBV6-2/TRBV6-3 TGTGCCAGCAGTTACCCCTCCGGGGCGACAGAGACCCAGTACTTC CASSYPSGATETQYF
few TRBJ2-7 - TRBV5-1 TGCGCCAGCAGCCCGCAGGGGACAATTATCGACGAGCAGTACTTC CASSPQGTIIDEQYF
- TRBJ2-7 - TRBV2 TGTGCCAGCAGTGAGGGAGGTATCACCTACGAGCAGTACTTC CASSEGGITYEQYF
- TRBJ2-7 - TRBV28 TGTGCCATTGGACGGACACTTGGGTACGAGCAGTACTTC CAIGRTLGYEQYF
- TRBJ2-1 TRBD1 TRBV6-1 TGTGCCAGCAGTGTGGGGACAGGCCAAAACTACAATGAGCAGTTCTTC CASSVGTGQNYNEQFF
- TRBJ2-3 - TRBV12-3/TRBV12-4 TGTGCCAGCAGTTTAATGGGGGGCTCCAATCGGTATTTT CASSLMGGSNRYF
- TRBJ2-1 - TRBV27 TGTGCCAGCAGTGACCGCGGCTACTACAATGAGCAGTTCTTC CASSDRGYYNEQFF
- TRBJ2-1 - TRBV4-3 TGCGCCAGCAGCCAAGATCTGCTTTGGGCAGTATCCTACAATGAGCAGTTCTTC CASSQDLLWAVSYNEQFF
- TRBJ1-4 - TRBV20-1 TGCAGTGCTAGAGACGACAGGATGGCCGAAAAACTGTTTTTT CSARDDRMAEKLFF
few TRBJ2-3 TRBD2 TRBV9 TGTGCCAGCCATGCCCTTAGCGGGGGTGGCACAGATACGCAGTATTTT CASHALSGGGTDTQYF
few TRBJ2-5 TRBD2 TRBV10-3 TGTGCCATCAGTGACATTTCGGGGGGGCAAGAGACCCAGTACTTC CAISDISGGQETQYF